This T cell receptor (beta chain) was identified in a study of T cells in Graves' hyperthyroidism and ophthalmopathy. Between the trimmed V and J ends, which lost 7 bases and 5 bases, there was a span of 18 bases. Germline V gene data show CDR1 as SGHAT and CDR2 as FQNNGV. The CDR3 covers 15 residues. There are many counts of this clonotype. TCR beta CDR3 region amplification was performed from RNA transcripts. An initial round of RT-PCR targeting the TCR CDR3 relied on the HTBI primer set. One entry per CDR3 protein results from TCRdb running MiXCR on the multiplex PCR reads. The sample includes under 800,000 distinct CDR3 sequences, 12% to 15% of them seen just once.

The sequenced sample was blood. The V gene is TRBV11-2, the J gene TRBJ2-1, with D perhaps TRBD2 (5 bases). This clonotype originated in a woman aged 18-29 years with Graves' hyperthyroidism. The CDR3: CASTTVQRQNNEQFF. Here the CDR3 DNA reads TGTGCCAGCACCACGGTCCAGCGGCAGAACAATGAGCAGTTCTTC.